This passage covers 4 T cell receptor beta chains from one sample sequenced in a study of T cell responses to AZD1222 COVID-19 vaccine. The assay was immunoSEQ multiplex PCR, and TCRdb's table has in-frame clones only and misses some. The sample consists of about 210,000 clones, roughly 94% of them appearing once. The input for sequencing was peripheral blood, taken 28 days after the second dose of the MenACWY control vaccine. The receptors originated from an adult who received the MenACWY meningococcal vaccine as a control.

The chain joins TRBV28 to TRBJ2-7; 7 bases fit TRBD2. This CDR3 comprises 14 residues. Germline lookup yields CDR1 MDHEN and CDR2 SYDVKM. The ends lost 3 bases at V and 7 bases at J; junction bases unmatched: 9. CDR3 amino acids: CASSLPGGSGEQYF. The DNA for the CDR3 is TGTGCCAGCAGTTTGCCGGGGGGATCGGGGGAGCAGTACTTC.

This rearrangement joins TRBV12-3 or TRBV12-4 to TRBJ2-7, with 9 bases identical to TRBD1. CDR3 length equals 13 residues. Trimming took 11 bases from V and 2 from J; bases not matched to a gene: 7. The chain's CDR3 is CAGSWTGAYEQYF. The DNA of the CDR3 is TGTGCCGGATCCTGGACAGGGGCCTACGAGCAGTACTTC.

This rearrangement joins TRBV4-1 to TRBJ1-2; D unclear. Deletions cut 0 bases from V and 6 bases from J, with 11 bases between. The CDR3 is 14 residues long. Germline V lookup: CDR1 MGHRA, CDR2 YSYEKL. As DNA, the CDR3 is TGCGCCAGCAGCCAAGAATGGGCCGGGGATGGCTACACCTTC. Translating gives CASSQEWAGDGYTF.

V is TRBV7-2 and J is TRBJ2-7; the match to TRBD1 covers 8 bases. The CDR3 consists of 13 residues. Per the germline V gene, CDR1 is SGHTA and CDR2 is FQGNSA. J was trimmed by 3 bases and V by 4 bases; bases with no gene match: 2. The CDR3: CASSSTGGYEQYF. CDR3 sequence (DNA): TGTGCCAGCAGCTCCACAGGGGGCTACGAGCAGTACTTC. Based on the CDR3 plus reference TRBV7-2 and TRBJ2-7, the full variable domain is GAGVSQSPSNKVTEKGKDVELRCDPISGHTALYWYRQSLGQGLEFLIYFQGNSAPDKSGLPSDRFSAERTGGSVSTLTIQRTQQEDSAVYLCASSSTGGYEQYFGPGTRLTVT.